The entry below gives a single TCR beta chain sequence along with its context. Its cognate antigen is unknown. Trimming left V 5 bases short and J 2 bases short, with 18 bases between. Germline values: CDR1 SNHLY, CDR2 FYNNEI. The CDR3 is made up of 16 amino acids. Assay: immunoSEQ multiplex PCR; the TCRdb copy retains only in-frame clones and omits some. The sample lists fewer than 150,000 clones, 90% occurring once. The entry originates in a study of T cell responses to AZD1222 COVID-19 vaccine. The study's findings and limits: Samples come after the peak T cell response, not at day 14.

V is TRBV2 and J is TRBJ1-2, with a weak D call TRBD1 (6 bases). The source material was peripheral blood, sampled on day 0 of AZD1222 vaccination. The sequence was obtained from an adult in good health. The CDR3 region is CASSRDAGAANYGYTF. The CDR3 DNA follows: TGTGCCAGCAGTAGGGACGCGGGGGCTGCGAACTATGGCTACACCTTC.